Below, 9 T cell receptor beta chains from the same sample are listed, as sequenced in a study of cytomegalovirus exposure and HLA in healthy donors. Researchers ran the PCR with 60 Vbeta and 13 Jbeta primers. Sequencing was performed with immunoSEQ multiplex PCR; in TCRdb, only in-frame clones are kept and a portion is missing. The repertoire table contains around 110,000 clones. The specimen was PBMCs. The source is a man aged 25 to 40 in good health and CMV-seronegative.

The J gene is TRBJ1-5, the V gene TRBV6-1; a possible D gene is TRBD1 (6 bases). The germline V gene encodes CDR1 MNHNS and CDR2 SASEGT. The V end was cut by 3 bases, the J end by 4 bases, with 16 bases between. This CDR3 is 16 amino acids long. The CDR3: CASSDLRGTVNQPQHF. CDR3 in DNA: TGTGCCAGCAGTGACCTGAGGGGGACCGTTAATCAGCCCCAGCATTTT.

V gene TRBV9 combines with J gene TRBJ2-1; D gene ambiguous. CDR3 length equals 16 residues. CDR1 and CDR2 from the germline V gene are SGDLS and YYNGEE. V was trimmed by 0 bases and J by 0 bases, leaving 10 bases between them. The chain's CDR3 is CASSVEQLSSYNEQFF. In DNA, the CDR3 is TGTGCCAGCAGCGTAGAACAGCTTTCCTCCTACAATGAGCAGTTCTTC.

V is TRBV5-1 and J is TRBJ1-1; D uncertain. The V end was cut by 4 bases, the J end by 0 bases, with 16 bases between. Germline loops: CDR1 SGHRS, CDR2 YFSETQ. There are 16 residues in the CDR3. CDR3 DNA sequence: TGCGCCAGCAGCCTGGGTATGGGCACTGTGAACACTGAAGCTTTCTTT. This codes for CASSLGMGTVNTEAFF.

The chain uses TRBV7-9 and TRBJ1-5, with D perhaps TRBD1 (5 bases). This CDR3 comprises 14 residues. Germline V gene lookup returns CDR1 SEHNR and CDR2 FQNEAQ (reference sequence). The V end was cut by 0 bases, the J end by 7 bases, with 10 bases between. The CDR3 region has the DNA TGTGCCAGCAGCTTAGCGGGGGGAGTACAGCCCCAGCATTTT. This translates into CASSLAGGVQPQHF.

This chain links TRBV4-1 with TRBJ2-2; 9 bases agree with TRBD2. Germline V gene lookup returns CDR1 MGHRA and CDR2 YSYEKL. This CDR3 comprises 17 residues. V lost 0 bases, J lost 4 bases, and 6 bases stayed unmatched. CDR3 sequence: CASSQETAGGPTGELFF. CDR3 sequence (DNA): TGCGCCAGCAGCCAAGAAACGGCGGGGGGGCCCACCGGGGAGCTGTTTTTT.

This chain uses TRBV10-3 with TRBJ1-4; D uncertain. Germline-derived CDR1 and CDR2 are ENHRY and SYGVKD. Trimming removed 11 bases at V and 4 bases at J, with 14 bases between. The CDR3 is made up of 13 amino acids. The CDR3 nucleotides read TGTGCCGCACGTCAGCGAGATAATGAAAAACTGTTTTTT. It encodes CAARQRDNEKLFF.

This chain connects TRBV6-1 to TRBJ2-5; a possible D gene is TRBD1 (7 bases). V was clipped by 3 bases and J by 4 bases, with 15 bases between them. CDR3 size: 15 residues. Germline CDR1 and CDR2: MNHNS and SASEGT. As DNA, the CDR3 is TGTGCCAGCAGTGAGGAGGGGGCTTCTCGAGAGACCCAGTACTTC. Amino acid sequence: CASSEEGASRETQYF.

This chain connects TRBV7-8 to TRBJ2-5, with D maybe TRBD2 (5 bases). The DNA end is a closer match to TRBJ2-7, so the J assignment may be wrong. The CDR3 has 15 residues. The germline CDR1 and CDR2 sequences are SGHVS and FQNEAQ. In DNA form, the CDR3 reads TGTGCGACAAGCTTCAGGCGGGTAACCTCCTACGAGCAGTACTTC. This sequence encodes CATSFRRVTSYEQYF.

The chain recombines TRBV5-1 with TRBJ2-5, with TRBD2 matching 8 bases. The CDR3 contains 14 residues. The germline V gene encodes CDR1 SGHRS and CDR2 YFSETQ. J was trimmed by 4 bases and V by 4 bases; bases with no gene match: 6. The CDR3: CASSDPGGGETQYF. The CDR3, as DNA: TGCGCCAGCAGCGACCCCGGGGGGGGAGAGACCCAGTACTTC.